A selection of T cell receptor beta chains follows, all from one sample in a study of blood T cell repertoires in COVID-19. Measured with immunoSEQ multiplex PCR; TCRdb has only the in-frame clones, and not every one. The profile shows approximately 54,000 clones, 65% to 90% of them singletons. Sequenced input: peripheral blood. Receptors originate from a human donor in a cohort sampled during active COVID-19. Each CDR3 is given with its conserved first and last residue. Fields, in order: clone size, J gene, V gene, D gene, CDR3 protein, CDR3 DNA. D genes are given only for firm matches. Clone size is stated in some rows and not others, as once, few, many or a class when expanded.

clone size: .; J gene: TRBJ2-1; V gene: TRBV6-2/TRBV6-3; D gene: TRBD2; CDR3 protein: CASSYSNLAGYNEQFF; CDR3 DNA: TGTGCCAGCAGTTACTCGAACCTAGCGGGGTACAATGAGCAGTTCTTC
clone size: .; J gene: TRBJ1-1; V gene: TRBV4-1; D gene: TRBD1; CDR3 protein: CASSQWTGWDTEAFF; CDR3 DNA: TGCGCCAGCAGCCAATGGACAGGGTGGGACACTGAAGCTTTCTTT
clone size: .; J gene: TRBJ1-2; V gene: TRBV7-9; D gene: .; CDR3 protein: CASSPGGYGYTF; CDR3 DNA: TGTGCCAGCAGCCCCGGAGGCTATGGCTACACCTTC
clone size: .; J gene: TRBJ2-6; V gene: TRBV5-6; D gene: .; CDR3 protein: CASSVRGANVLTF; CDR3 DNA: TGTGCCAGCAGCGTTCGGGGGGCCAACGTCCTGACTTTC
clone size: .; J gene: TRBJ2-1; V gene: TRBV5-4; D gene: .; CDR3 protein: CASSLDNNEQFF; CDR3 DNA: TGTGCCAGCAGCTTGGACAATAATGAGCAGTTCTTC
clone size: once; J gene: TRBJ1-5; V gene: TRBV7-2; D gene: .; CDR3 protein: CASSLAGAVNQPQHF; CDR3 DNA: TGTGCCAGCAGCTTAGCGGGGGCGGTCAATCAGCCCCAGCATTTT
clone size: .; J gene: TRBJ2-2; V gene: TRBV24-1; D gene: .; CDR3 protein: CATSDLSGSNTGELFF; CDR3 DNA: TGTGCCACCAGTGATTTAAGCGGCTCTAACACCGGGGAGCTGTTTTTT
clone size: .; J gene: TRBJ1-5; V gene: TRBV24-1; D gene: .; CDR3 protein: CATVGRVQPQHF; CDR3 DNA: TGTGCCACCGTAGGCAGGGTTCAGCCCCAGCATTTT
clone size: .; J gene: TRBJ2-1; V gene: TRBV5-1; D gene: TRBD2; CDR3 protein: CASSLGSTAGVDEQFF; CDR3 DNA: TGCGCCAGCAGCTTGGGTAGTACAGCGGGAGTCGATGAGCAGTTCTTC
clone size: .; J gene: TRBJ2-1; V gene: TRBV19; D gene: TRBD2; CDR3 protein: CASRRASRGSSGNREQFF; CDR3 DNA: TGTGCCAGTAGACGGGCCTCAAGGGGGTCTAGCGGGAACAGGGAGCAGTTCTTC
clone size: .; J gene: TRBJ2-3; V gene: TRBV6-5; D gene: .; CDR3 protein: CASSTRAADTQYF; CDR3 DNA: TGTGCCAGCAGCACGAGGGCGGCAGATACGCAGTATTTT
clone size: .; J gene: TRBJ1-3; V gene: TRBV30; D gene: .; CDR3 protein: CAWSPGGAGNTIYF; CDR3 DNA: TGTGCCTGGAGTCCTGGGGGGGCTGGAAACACCATATATTTT
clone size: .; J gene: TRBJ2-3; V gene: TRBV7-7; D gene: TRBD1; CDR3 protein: CASSPVGQPTDTQYF; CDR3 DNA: TGTGCTAGCAGCCCAGTGGGACAGCCAACAGATACGCAGTATTTT
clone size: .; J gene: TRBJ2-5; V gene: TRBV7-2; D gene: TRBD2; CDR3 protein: CASSPGVAGRLGETQYF; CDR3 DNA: TGTGCCAGCAGCCCGGGGGTAGCGGGGAGACTAGGAGAGACCCAGTACTTC
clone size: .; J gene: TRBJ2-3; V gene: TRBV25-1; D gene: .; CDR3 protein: CASSPPGAQNWDTQYF; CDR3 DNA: TGTGCCAGCAGTCCCCCAGGGGCCCAGAATTGGGATACGCAGTATTTT
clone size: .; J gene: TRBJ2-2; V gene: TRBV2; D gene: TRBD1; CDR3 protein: CASRVGTAGELFF; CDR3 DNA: TGTGCCAGCAGGGTTGGGACAGCCGGGGAGCTGTTTTTT
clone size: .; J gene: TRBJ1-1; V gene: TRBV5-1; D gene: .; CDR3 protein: CASSLISGHSGEAFF; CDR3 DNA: TGCGCCAGCAGCCTCATCTCGGGCCATAGCGGTGAAGCTTTCTTT
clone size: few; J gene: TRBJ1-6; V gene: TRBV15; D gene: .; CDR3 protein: CATSLTENSPLHF; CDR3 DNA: TGTGCCACCAGCCTGACAGAGAATTCACCCCTCCACTTT
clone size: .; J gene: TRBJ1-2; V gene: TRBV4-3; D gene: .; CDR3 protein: CASSQDGQGNYGYTF; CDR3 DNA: TGCGCCAGCAGCCAAGATGGGCAGGGTAACTATGGCTACACCTTC
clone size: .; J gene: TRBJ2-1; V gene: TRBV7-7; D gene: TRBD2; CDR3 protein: CASSLGLAGNNEQFF; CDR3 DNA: TGTGCTAGCAGCTTGGGACTAGCGGGGAACAATGAGCAGTTCTTC
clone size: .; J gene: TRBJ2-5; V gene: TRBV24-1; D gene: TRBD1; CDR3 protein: CATGDRQETQYF; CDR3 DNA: TGTGCCACCGGGGACAGACAAGAGACCCAGTACTTC
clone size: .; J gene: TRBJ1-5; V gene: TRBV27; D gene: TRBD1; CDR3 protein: CASSLAPGTGSMSNQPQHF; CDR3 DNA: TGTGCCAGCAGTTTGGCGCCCGGGACAGGTAGTATGAGCAATCAGCCCCAGCATTTT
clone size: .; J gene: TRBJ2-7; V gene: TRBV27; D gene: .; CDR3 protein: CASSTFTRRGNSYEQYF; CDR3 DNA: TGTGCCAGCAGCACTTTTACCCGGAGAGGGAACTCCTACGAGCAGTACTTC
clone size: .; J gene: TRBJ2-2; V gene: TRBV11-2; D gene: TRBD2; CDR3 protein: CASSLSLLARSGTGELFF; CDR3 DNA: TGTGCCAGCAGCTTATCCCTACTAGCGCGCTCCGGTACCGGGGAGCTGTTTTTT
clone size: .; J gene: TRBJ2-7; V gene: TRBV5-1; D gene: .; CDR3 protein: CASRVWTASYEQYF; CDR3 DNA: TGCGCCAGCAGAGTGTGGACAGCCTCCTACGAGCAGTACTTC
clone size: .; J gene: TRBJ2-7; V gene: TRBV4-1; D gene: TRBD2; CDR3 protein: CASSQGVPETSSSYEQYF; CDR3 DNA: TGCGCCAGCAGCCAAGGGGTCCCGGAGACTAGCAGTTCCTACGAGCAGTACTTC
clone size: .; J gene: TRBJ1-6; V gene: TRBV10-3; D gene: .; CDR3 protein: CASRTDWDSPLHF; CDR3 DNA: TGTGCCAGTCGGACAGACTGGGACTCACCCCTCCACTTT
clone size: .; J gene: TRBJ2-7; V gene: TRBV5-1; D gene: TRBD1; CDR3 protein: CASSLGAQGREQYF; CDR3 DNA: TGCGCCAGCAGCTTGGGAGCACAGGGGCGCGAGCAGTACTTC
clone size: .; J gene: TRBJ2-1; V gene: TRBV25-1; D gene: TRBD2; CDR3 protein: CASSVLAGGVNEQFF; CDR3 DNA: TGTGCCAGCAGTGTCCTAGCGGGAGGGGTCAATGAGCAGTTCTTC
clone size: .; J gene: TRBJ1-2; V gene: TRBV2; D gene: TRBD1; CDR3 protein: CASSGGTESYGYTF; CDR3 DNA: TGTGCCAGCAGTGGGGGGACAGAATCCTATGGCTACACCTTC
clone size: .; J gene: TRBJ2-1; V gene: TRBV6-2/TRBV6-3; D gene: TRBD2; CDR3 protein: CASSYVTTSGRNEQFF; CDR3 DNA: TGTGCCAGCAGTTACGTGACGACTAGCGGGAGAAATGAGCAGTTCTTC
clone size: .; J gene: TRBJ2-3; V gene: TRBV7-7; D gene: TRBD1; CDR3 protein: CASSPRQGASDTQYF; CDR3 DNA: TGTGCTAGCAGCCCAAGGCAGGGGGCCTCAGATACGCAGTATTTT
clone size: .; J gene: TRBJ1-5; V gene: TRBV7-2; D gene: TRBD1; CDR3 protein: CASSPNQGADQPQHF; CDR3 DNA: TGTGCCAGCAGCCCAAACCAGGGGGCGGATCAGCCCCAGCATTTT
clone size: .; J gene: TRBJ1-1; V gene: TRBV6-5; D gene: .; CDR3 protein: CASSYQGYTEAFF; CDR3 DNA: TGTGCCAGCAGTTACCAGGGCTACACTGAAGCTTTCTTT
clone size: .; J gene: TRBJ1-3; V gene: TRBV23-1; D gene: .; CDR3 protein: CASYRLSGTLSGNTIYF; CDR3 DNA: TGCGCCAGCTATCGGTTATCGGGGACTCTCTCTGGAAACACCATATATTTT
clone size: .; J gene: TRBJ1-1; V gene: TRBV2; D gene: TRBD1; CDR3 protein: CASSIGQATTEAFF; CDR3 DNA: TGTGCCAGCAGTATTGGACAGGCCACCACTGAAGCTTTCTTT
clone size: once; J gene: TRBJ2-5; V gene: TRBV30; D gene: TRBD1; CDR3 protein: CAWSVGATGKTQYF; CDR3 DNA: TGTGCCTGGAGTGTTGGGGCGACAGGGAAGACCCAGTACTTC
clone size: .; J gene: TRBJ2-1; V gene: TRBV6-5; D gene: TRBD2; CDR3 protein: CASSYATSGAYNEQFF; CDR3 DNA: TGTGCCAGCAGTTACGCGACTAGCGGAGCCTACAATGAGCAGTTCTTC
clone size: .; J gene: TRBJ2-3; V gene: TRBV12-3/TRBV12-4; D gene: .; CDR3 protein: CASSLRHTDTQYF; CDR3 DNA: TGTGCCAGCAGTTTGCGACACACAGATACGCAGTATTTT
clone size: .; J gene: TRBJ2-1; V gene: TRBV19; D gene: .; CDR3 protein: CASSRPSSSEEKFF; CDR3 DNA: TGTGCCAGTAGTCGGCCTTCTAGCTCCGAAGAAAAGTTCTTC
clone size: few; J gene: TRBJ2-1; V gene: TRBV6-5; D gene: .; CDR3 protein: CASDSYSRGMSGQFF; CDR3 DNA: TGTGCCAGCGATTCTTACAGCAGAGGAATGAGCGGGCAGTTCTTC
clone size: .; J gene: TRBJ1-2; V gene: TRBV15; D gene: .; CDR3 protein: CATSRDLGGTNYGYTF; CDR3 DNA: TGTGCCACCAGCAGAGATCTCGGGGGGACTAACTATGGCTACACCTTC
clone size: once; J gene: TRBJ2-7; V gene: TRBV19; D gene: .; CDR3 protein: CASSTPNYEQYF; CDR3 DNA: TGTGCCAGTAGTACCCCTAACTACGAGCAGTACTTC
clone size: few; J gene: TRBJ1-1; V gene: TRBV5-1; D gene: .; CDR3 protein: CASSLESTEAFF; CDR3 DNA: TGCGCCAGCAGCTTGGAGAGCACTGAAGCTTTCTTT
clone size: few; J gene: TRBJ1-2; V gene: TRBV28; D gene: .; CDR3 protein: CASSPTESYGYTF; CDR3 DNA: TGTGCCAGCAGTCCGACAGAATCCTATGGCTACACCTTC